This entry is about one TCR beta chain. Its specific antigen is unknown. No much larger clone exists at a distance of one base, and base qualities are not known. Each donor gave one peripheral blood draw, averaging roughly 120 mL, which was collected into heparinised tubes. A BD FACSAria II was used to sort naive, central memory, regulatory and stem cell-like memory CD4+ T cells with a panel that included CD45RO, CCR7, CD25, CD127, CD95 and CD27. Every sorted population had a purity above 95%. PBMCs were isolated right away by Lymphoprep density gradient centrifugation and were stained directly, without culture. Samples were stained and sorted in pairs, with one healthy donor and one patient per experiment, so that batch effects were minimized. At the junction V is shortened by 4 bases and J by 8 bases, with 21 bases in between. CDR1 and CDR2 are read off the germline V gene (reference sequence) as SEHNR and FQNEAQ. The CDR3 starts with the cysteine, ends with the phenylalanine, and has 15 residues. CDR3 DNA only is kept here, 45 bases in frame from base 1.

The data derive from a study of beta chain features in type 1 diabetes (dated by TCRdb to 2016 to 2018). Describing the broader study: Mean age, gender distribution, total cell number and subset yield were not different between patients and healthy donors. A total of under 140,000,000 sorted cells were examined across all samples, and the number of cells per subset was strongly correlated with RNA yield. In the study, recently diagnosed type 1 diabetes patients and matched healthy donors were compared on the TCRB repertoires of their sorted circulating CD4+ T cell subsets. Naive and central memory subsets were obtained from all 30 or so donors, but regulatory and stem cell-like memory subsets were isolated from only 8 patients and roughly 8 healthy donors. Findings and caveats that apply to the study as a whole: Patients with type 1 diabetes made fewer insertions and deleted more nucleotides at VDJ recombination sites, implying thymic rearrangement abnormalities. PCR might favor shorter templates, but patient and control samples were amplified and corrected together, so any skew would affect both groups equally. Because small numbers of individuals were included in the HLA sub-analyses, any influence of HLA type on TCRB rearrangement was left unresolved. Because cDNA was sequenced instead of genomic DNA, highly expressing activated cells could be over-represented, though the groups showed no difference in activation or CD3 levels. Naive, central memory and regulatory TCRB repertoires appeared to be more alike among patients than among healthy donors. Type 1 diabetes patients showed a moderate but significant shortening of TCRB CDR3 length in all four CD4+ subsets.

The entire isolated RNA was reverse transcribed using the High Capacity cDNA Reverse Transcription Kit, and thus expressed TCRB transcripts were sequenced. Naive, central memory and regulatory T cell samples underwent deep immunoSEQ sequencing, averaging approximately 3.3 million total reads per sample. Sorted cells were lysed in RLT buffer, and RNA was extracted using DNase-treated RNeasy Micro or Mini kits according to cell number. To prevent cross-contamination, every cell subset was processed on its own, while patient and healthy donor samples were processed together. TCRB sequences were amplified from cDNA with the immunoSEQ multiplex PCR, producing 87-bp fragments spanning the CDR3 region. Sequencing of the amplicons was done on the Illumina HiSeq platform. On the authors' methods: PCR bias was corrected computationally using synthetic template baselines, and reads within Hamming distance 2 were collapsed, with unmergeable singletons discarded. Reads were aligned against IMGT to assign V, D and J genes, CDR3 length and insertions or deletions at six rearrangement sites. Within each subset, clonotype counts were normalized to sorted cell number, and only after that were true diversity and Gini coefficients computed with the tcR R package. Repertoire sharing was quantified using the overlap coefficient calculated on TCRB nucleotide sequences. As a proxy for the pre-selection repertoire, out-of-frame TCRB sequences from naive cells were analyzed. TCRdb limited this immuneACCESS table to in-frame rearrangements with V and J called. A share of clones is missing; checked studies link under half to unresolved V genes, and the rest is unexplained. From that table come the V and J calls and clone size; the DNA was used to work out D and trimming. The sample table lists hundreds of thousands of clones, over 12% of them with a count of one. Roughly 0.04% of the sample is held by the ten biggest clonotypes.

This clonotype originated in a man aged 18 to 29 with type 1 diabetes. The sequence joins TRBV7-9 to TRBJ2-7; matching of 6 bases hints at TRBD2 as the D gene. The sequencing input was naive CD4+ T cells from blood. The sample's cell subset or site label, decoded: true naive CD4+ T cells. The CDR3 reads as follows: CASSSPDSGARKQYF. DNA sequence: TGTGCCAGCAGCTCCCCGGATAGCGGAGCTCGCAAGCAGTACTTC.